One sample yielded the 30 T cell receptor beta chains listed below, sequenced in a study of blood T cell repertoires in COVID-19. The assay was immunoSEQ multiplex PCR, and TCRdb's table has in-frame clones only and misses some. The data contain more than 200,000 clones, about 87% of them singletons. Sequences were obtained from PBMCs or T cells enriched from blood (not recorded which). These receptors all come from a woman in her forties or fifties who had recovered from COVID-19.

The chain carries TRBV4-1 and TRBJ2-3; 9 nucleotides align to TRBD2. The germline V gene has CDR1 MGHRA and CDR2 YSYEKL. The length of the CDR3 is 18 residues. V lost 3 bases and J lost 0; bases outside the gene matches: 10. In DNA, the CDR3 is TGCGCCAGCAGCCACCTACGAGGCGGGGGGGATAGCACAGATACGCAGTATTTT. Translated, it gives CASSHLRGGGDSTDTQYF.

The CDR3 DNA reads as TGTGCCAGCAGTTACCTGGGACTTCGGGAGACCCAGTACTTC. Its protein is CASSYLGLRETQYF. The chain has TRBV6-5 and TRBJ2-5; tentatively, D is TRBD2 (6 bases). The V and J ends lost 2 bases and 5 bases respectively, with 12 bases between them. Germline loops: CDR1 MNHEY, CDR2 SVGAGI. The CDR3 contains 14 residues.

This chain connects TRBV6-5 to TRBJ1-1; no firm D call. In germline, CDR1 is MNHEY, CDR2 SVGAGI. This CDR3 spans 12 amino acids. V was pared by 5 bases and J by 8 bases, with 12 bases between. The CDR3 loop is CASSPLSSEAFF. DNA of the CDR3: TGTGCCAGCAGTCCTTTGAGTTCGGAAGCTTTCTTT.

The chain joins TRBV5-1 to TRBJ2-7, with TRBD2 identical over 11 bases. Per the germline V gene, CDR1 is SGHRS and CDR2 is YFSETQ. With V trimmed by 5 bases and J by 3 bases, 7 bases remained unmatched. This CDR3 contains 15 residues. CDR3 in amino acids: CASSSGTSGIYEQYF. The CDR3 DNA sequence: TGCGCCAGCAGTTCCGGGACTAGCGGCATCTACGAGCAGTACTTC.

V gene TRBV7-2 combines with J gene TRBJ1-3, with 9 bases that match TRBD1. The CDR3 extends over 13 amino acids. Germline values: CDR1 SGHTA, CDR2 FQGNSA. V shed 5 bases and J 8 bases; nucleotides not matched to a gene: 4. The CDR3 DNA sequence: TGTGCCAGCAGCGCGGACAGGGGTGACACCATATATTTT. It encodes CASSADRGDTIYF.

There are a few counts of this clone. The V gene is TRBV12-3 or TRBV12-4, the J gene TRBJ1-4; D remains ambiguous. The CDR3 runs 13 residues. The V end was cut by 3 bases, the J end by 7 bases, with 9 bases between. The CDR3 is CASSLGPGEKLFF. CDR3 sequence (DNA): TGTGCCAGCAGTTTGGGCCCTGGTGAAAAACTGTTTTTT.

The rearrangement joins TRBV18 to TRBJ1-1, with D tentatively TRBD1 (5 bases). Germline V CDR1 and CDR2: KGHSH, LQKENI. Trimming took off 5 bases at V and 3 bases at J, with 10 bases between the two ends. CDR3 length equals 13 residues. DNA of the CDR3: TGTGCCAGCTCATCTATAGGGGACACTGAAGCTTTCTTT. This sequence encodes CASSSIGDTEAFF.

The V gene is TRBV30, the J gene TRBJ2-7; 8 bases match TRBD1. The germline CDR1 and CDR2 sequences are GTSNPN and SVGIG (reference sequence). The V segment lost 3 bases and the J segment 4 bases; nucleotides outside the gene matches: 14. CDR3 length equals 16 residues. The CDR3 DNA follows: TGTGCCTGGAGCCAGGAGAGGGTCCGGACAGGGTACGAGCAGTACTTC. This encodes CAWSQERVRTGYEQYF.

This CDR3 is CASSILGTGDEKLFF. The CDR3 DNA follows: TGTGCCAGCAGCATCCTTGGGACAGGGGATGAAAAACTGTTTTTT. The V and J genes are TRBV11-2 and TRBJ1-4; TRBD1 matches 10 bases. The junction had 6 bases not matched to a gene; V was cut back by 5 bases and J by 6 bases. Germline CDR1 reads SGHAT; CDR2 reads FQNNGV. The CDR3 length is 15 residues. The whole variable domain, remainder taken from reference TRBV11-2 and TRBJ1-4, is EAGVAQSPRYKIIEKRQSVAFWCNPISGHATLYWYQQILGQGPKLLIQFQNNGVVDDSQLPKDRFSAERLKGVDSTLKIQPAKLEDSAVYLCASSILGTGDEKLFFGSGTQLSVL.

The rearrangement uses TRBV10-3 and TRBJ1-1; tentative D call: TRBD1 (6 bases). Germline CDR1 reads ENHRY; CDR2 reads SYGVKD. The V and J ends lost 7 bases and 1 base respectively, with 10 bases between them. CDR3 length: 13 amino acids. DNA for the CDR3: TGTGCCATCAACAGGGCGAGGAACACTGAAGCTTTCTTT. It translates to CAINRARNTEAFF.

This sequence joins TRBV9 and TRBJ2-7; D might be TRBD2 (5 bases). In germline, CDR1 is SGDLS, CDR2 YYNGEE. The V gene lost 4 bases and the J gene lost 7 bases, with 12 bases spanning the gap. CDR3 length: 12 residues. The chain's CDR3 is CASSIPGGEQYF. The CDR3 DNA follows: TGTGCCAGCAGCATCCCCGGCGGGGAGCAGTACTTC.

This chain links TRBV3-1 (or the pseudogene TRBV3-2) with TRBJ1-5, with a weak D call TRBD1 (5 bases). Trimming cost V 6 bases and J 2 bases, with 17 bases left between them. This CDR3 is 16 amino acids long. The V gene's germline CDR1 is LGHDT and CDR2 YNNKEL (reference sequence). DNA of the CDR3: TGTGCCAGCAGTCCAACAGGTTGGGATGGCAATCAGCCCCAGCATTTT. It encodes CASSPTGWDGNQPQHF.

The chain couples TRBV3-1 (or the pseudogene TRBV3-2) to TRBJ1-1; a weak D match, TRBD1 (6 bases). The V end lost 4 bases, the J end lost 1 base, and 10 bases lay between the germline ends. Germline values: CDR1 LGHDT, CDR2 YNNKEL (reference sequence). This CDR3 comprises 14 residues. For the CDR3, the DNA is TGTGCCAGCAGCCTTCGGACAGAGAACACTGAAGCTTTCTTT. Residues: CASSLRTENTEAFF.

This chain uses TRBV7-2 with TRBJ1-1, with TRBD1 matching 9 bases. Germline CDR1 and CDR2: SGHTA and FQGNSA. The CDR3 spans 14 residues. The junction had 5 bases not matched to a gene; V was cut back by 5 bases and J by 4 bases. CDR3 sequence: CASSRGQGVTEAFF. CDR3 in DNA: TGTGCCAGCAGCAGGGGACAGGGAGTCACTGAAGCTTTCTTT.

This chain links TRBV5-1 with TRBJ2-3, with 9 bases that match TRBD2. V gave up 2 bases and J gave up 4 bases; unmatched junction bases: 5. The length of the CDR3 is 15 residues. Germline V CDR1 and CDR2: SGHRS, YFSETQ. The CDR3 sequence is CASSFLAGASDTQYF. CDR3 nucleotide sequence: TGCGCCAGCAGCTTTTTAGCGGGAGCGTCAGATACGCAGTATTTT.

Only a few counts were recorded for this clone. The chain uses TRBV2 and TRBJ2-6; D unclear. Germline V CDR1 and CDR2: SNHLY, FYNNEI. V lost 7 bases, J lost 1 base, and 14 bases lay in between. This CDR3 contains 16 residues. CDR3 coding DNA: TGTGCCAGCACCCGCGAAGAGGCGTCTGGGGCCAACGTCCTGACTTTC. This codes for CASTREEASGANVLTF.

The chain links TRBV19 to TRBJ2-1; 8 bases agree with TRBD1. The CDR3 has 17 residues. V lost 3 bases, J lost 0 bases, and 7 bases stayed unmatched. Germline CDR1 and CDR2: LNHDA and SQIVND (reference sequence). CDR3 nucleotides: TGTGCCAGTAGTATTACAGGGGGATGGAGCTCCTACAATGAGCAGTTCTTC. Amino acid sequence: CASSITGGWSSYNEQFF.

This clone has a single count. The rearrangement uses TRBV7-8 and TRBJ2-2; 9 bases are shared with TRBD2. Unmatched junction bases numbered 6, after V lost 1 base and J lost 3 bases. Germline V CDR1 and CDR2: SGHVS, FQNEAQ. This CDR3 spans 17 amino acids. The CDR3 nucleotides read TGTGCCAGCAGCTTAGGCGGAGCGGGAGGATACACCGGGGAGCTGTTTTTT. This translates into CASSLGGAGGYTGELFF.

V usage is TRBV24-1 and J usage is TRBJ2-3, with 10 positions matching TRBD2. The V and J ends lost 1 base and 5 bases, in that order; junction bases with no gene match: 5. Germline V lookup: CDR1 KGHDR, CDR2 SFDVKD. This CDR3 is 16 amino acids long. In DNA, the CDR3 is TGTGCCACCAGTGATTTTCTAGCGGGAGACTTAGATACGCAGTATTTT. It translates to CATSDFLAGDLDTQYF.

This chain connects TRBV2 to TRBJ2-1; D unclear. In germline, CDR1 is SNHLY, CDR2 FYNNEI. The CDR3 sequence is 16 residues long. Trimming cost V 4 bases and J 5 bases, with 18 bases left between them. CDR3 nucleotide sequence: TGTGCCAGCAGTGCGGAAGGCGGAGCTCGGGACAATGAGCAGTTCTTC. Translated: CASSAEGGARDNEQFF. Supplemented by reference TRBV2 and TRBJ2-1, the full variable domain reads EPEVTQTPSHQVTQMGQEVILRCVPISNHLYFYWYRQILGQKVEFLVSFYNNEISEKSEIFDDQFSVERPDGSNFTLKIRSTKLEDSAMYFCASSAEGGARDNEQFFGPGTRLTVL.

This sequence joins TRBV14 and TRBJ1-2, with D maybe TRBD1 (5 bases). V was clipped by 1 base and J by 6 bases, with 24 bases between them. This CDR3 region has 18 residues. The germline V gene has CDR1 SGHDN and CDR2 FVKESK. The CDR3 sequence: CASSQGGETGSPWNGYTF. CDR3 bases: TGTGCCAGCAGCCAAGGGGGGGAAACGGGGAGTCCGTGGAATGGCTACACCTTC.

V usage is TRBV28 and J usage is TRBJ2-5; TRBD2 agrees at 9 bases. Germline CDR1 is MDHEN and CDR2 is SYDVKM. This CDR3 has 16 amino acids. V was pared by 7 bases and J by 3 bases, with 12 bases of the junction left unmatched. CDR3 DNA: TGTGCCAGCACCCCTTTTGGGGCTAGCGGGAAAGAGACCCAGTACTTC. Its protein is CASTPFGASGKETQYF. Variable domain in full (rest from reference TRBV28 and TRBJ2-5): DVKVTQSSRYLVKRTGEKVFLECVQDMDHENMFWYRQDPGLGLRLIYFSYDVKMKEKGDIPEGYSVSREKKERFSLILESASTNQTSMYLCASTPFGASGKETQYFGPGTRLLVL.

V gene TRBV28 combines with J gene TRBJ1-5; the D is unclear. Trimming removed 2 bases at V and 1 base at J, with 9 bases between. CDR3 length: 15 residues. Germline CDR1 MDHEN, CDR2 SYDVKM. This chain's CDR3 is CASSLVQQSNQPQHF. The CDR3 DNA reads as TGTGCCAGCAGTTTAGTACAGCAAAGCAATCAGCCCCAGCATTTT.

The V gene is TRBV12-3 or TRBV12-4, the J gene TRBJ1-2, with D possibly matching TRBD1 (5 bases). The CDR3 covers 13 residues. V lost 3 bases to trimming and J lost 7 bases, with 12 bases between them. The CDR3 here is CASSFGGDRGYTF. The CDR3 nucleotides are TGTGCCAGCAGTTTTGGAGGGGATCGTGGCTACACCTTC.

The CDR3 protein is CASSLDTVDGYTF. The CDR3 region has the DNA TGTGCCAGCAGCTTAGATACAGTAGATGGCTACACCTTC. The V call is TRBV11-2, the J call TRBJ1-2; D call uncertain. Germline lookup yields CDR1 SGHAT and CDR2 FQNNGV. The CDR3 runs 13 residues. V was clipped by 0 bases and J by 6 bases, with 8 bases between them.

With respect to this clone: Mismatch with germline at one junction end may stem from a read error. This sequence joins TRBV7-2 and TRBJ2-7; the D is unclear. This CDR3 comprises 15 residues. Germline CDR1 and CDR2: SGHTA and FQGNSA. The CDR3 region has the DNA TGTGCCAGCAGCTCGGAGACCTTCTCCTCCCACGAGCAGTACTTC. Translated, it gives CASSSETFSSHEQYF.

V and J are TRBV3-1 (or the pseudogene TRBV3-2) and TRBJ1-2, with a tentative D call TRBD1 (6 bases). The CDR3 runs 18 residues. V was pared by 4 bases and J by 0 bases, with 21 bases between. In germline, CDR1 is LGHDT, CDR2 YNNKEL (reference sequence). CDR3 region: CASSPTGTSKASNYGYTF. As DNA, the CDR3 is TGTGCCAGCAGCCCAACCGGGACATCCAAGGCGTCTAACTATGGCTACACCTTC.

V and J are TRBV7-9 and TRBJ1-2, with D perhaps TRBD1 (6 bases). This CDR3 spans 14 amino acids. V lost 11 bases to trimming and J lost 5 bases, with 21 bases between them. Germline lookup yields CDR1 SEHNR and CDR2 FQNEAQ (reference sequence). CDR3: CAGGVDSPLYGYTF. The CDR3 DNA reads as TGTGCCGGGGGGGTGGACAGCCCCCTTTATGGCTACACCTTC.

In this sample, this clone turned up once. The chain combines TRBV6-4 with TRBJ2-1, with D possibly being TRBD2 (5 bases). Germline CDR1 MRHNA, CDR2 SNTAGT. The V end was cut by 3 bases, the J end by 6 bases, with 12 bases between. The CDR3 extends over 14 amino acids. The CDR3 DNA reads as TGTGCCAGCAGTGAGGAGTGGAGCGGCAATGAGCAGTTCTTC. This sequence encodes CASSEEWSGNEQFF.

The chain recombines TRBV9 with TRBJ2-1, with D hard to call. This CDR3 has 15 residues. CDR1 is SGDLS and CDR2 is YYNGEE in the germline V gene. Trimming removed 0 bases at V and 5 bases at J, with 12 bases between. CDR3 sequence: CASSVDLLRNNEQFF. CDR3 DNA sequence: TGTGCCAGCAGCGTAGACTTGCTGCGGAACAATGAGCAGTTCTTC.